This entry is about one T cell receptor beta chain. Here immunoSEQ multiplex PCR was the method, and the copy in TCRdb shows in-frame clones only, minus some. The table shows roughly 200,000 clones, with roughly 80% occurring only once. Germline V CDR1 and CDR2: LGHNA, YNFKEQ. V shed 0 bases and J shed 5 bases, with 7 bases lying between them. The CDR3 length is 13 residues. The source of the sample is a study of blood T cell repertoires in COVID-19. This chain joins TRBV4-2 and TRBJ1-2, with D possibly matching TRBD1 (5 bases). Sequencing was performed on peripheral blood. The sequence was obtained from a human donor in a cohort sampled during active COVID-19. The CDR3 protein is CASSQEQGYGYTF. CDR3 sequence (DNA): TGTGCCAGCAGCCAAGAGCAGGGATATGGCTACACCTTC.